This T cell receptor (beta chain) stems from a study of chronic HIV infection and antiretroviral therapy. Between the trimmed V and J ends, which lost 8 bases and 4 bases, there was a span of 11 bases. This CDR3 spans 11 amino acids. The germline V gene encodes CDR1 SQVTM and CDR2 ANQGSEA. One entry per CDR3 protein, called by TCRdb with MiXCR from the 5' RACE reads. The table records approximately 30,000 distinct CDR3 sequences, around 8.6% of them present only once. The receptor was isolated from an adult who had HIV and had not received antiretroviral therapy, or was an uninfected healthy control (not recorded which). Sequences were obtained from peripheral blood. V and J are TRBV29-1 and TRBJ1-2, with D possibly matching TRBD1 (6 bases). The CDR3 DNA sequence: TGCAGCACGGGGGGCAGCTATGGCTACACCTTC. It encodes CSTGGSYGYTF.